The 14 T cell receptor beta chains listed next were all sequenced from one sample in a study of PD-1 blockade in classical Hodgkin lymphoma. Brentuximab vedotin exposure varied, and every patient relapsed after autologous stem cell transplantation. Assay: immunoSEQ multiplex PCR; the TCRdb copy retains only in-frame clones and omits some. The table lists 50,000 to 65,000 clones, around 93% of them singletons. Here the sequenced sample was peripheral blood mononuclear cells (PBMCs), taken before the second cycle of nivolumab. The source is a human donor with classical Hodgkin lymphoma.

The chain links TRBV28 to TRBJ1-2; no reliable D call. The CDR3 loop spans 12 amino acids. Trimming cost V 6 bases and J 8 bases, with 13 bases left between them. Germline CDR1 and CDR2: MDHEN and SYDVKM. In DNA, the CDR3 is TGTGCCAGCAGCCGCGGAGGGTTCGGCTACACCTTC. Encoded protein: CASSRGGFGYTF.

CDR3 sequence (DNA): TGTGCCAGCAGCAAGGGGGACGTCTCCTACGAGCAGTACTTC. Protein product: CASSKGDVSYEQYF. The chain carries TRBV13 and TRBJ2-7, with TRBD1 as a possible D gene (6 bases). V lost 5 bases to trimming and J lost 0 bases, with 11 bases between them. CDR1 is PRHDT, CDR2 FYEKMQ, per germline (reference sequence). This CDR3 has 14 residues.

V is TRBV7-3 and J is TRBJ2-5; 7 nucleotides align to TRBD2. V shed 8 bases, J shed 1 base, and the junction held 7 bases outside the gene matches. The germline CDR1 and CDR2 sequences are SGHTA and FQGTGA. This CDR3 has 14 amino acids. This chain's CDR3 is CASSLSGVQETQYF. The CDR3 DNA reads as TGTGCCAGCTCTCTGAGCGGGGTCCAAGAGACCCAGTACTTC.

The chain employs TRBV30 and TRBJ1-6, with 9 bases matching TRBD1. CDR1 and CDR2 (germline): GTSNPN, SVGIG (reference sequence). The CDR3 sequence is 12 residues long. The trim removed 8 bases at V and 9 bases at J, leaving 5 bases unmatched. CDR3 sequence reads: CAEGQGGSPLHF. The CDR3 DNA is TGTGCCGAGGGACAGGGAGGTTCACCCCTCCACTTT.

The chain uses TRBV16 and TRBJ2-2, with 9 bases that match TRBD1. The CDR3 runs 17 residues. The germline CDR1 and CDR2 sequences are KGHSY and FQNENV. The J segment lost 2 bases and the V segment lost 2 bases, leaving 6 bases of the junction unmatched. The CDR3 DNA sequence: TGTGCCAGCAGCCAACGGGGACAGGGAGCTAACACCGGGGAGCTGTTTTTT. It is translated as CASSQRGQGANTGELFF.

With respect to this clone: This CDR3 is also generated by other DNA sequences in the sample. J is TRBJ2-5 and V is TRBV10-3; D tentatively reads TRBD1 or TRBD2 (6 bases each). The germline CDR1 and CDR2 sequences are ENHRY and SYGVKD. This CDR3 comprises 15 residues. Trimming removed 0 bases at V and 1 base at J, with 9 bases between. CDR3 in amino acids: CAISESRGAQETQYF. The CDR3 region has the DNA TGTGCCATCAGTGAGTCGAGGGGGGCCCAAGAGACCCAGTACTTC.

The rearrangement links TRBV7-6 to TRBJ2-7; the D gene is possibly TRBD1 (6 bases). Trimming stripped 2 bases from V and 5 bases from J, with 16 bases between. CDR3 length: 15 amino acids. CDR1 and CDR2 from the germline V gene are SGHVS and FNYEAQ. This CDR3 reads CASSLNPAGVDEQYF. The CDR3 bases are TGTGCCAGCAGCTTAAATCCCGCAGGGGTGGACGAGCAGTACTTC.

The V gene is TRBV7-2, the J gene TRBJ2-3; the D gene is possibly TRBD2 (5 bases). Trimming stripped 6 bases from V and 4 bases from J, with 8 bases between. This CDR3 has 12 residues. Germline CDR1 and CDR2: SGHTA and FQGNSA. CDR3 nucleotides: TGTGCCAGCAGTGCTAGCTCAGATACGCAGTATTTT. Its protein product is CASSASSDTQYF.

The rearrangement uses TRBV29-1 and TRBJ2-6; the D is unclear. The germline gives CDR1 SQVTM, CDR2 ANQGSEA. Trimming removed 5 bases from V and 6 bases from J, with 5 bases in between. The CDR3 covers 11 residues. CDR3 DNA sequence: TGCAGCGTTAACCAGGCCAACGTCCTGACTTTC. This translates into CSVNQANVLTF.

The chain links TRBV11-2 to TRBJ1-1; D may be TRBD1 (5 bases). The CDR3 contains 13 residues. V was clipped by 3 bases and J by 6 bases, with 11 bases between them. Looked up from germline, CDR1 is SGHAT and CDR2 is FQNNGV. As DNA, the CDR3 is TGTGCCAGCAGCTTTCAGGGTTCGCCTGAAGCTTTCTTT. It specifies CASSFQGSPEAFF.

This chain links TRBV6-1 with TRBJ2-7; D uncertain. CDR1 MNHNS and CDR2 SASEGT come from the germline V gene. This CDR3 comprises 14 residues. V lost 0 bases and J 4 bases, leaving 10 bases between the germline ends. The CDR3 DNA follows: TGTGCCAGCAGTGAAGCGCTGATCCTTTACGAGCAGTACTTC. It yields the protein CASSEALILYEQYF.

The V and J genes are TRBV27 and TRBJ1-2; tentatively, D is TRBD1 (6 bases). Germline CDR1 reads MNHEY; CDR2 reads SMNVEV (reference sequence). V was pared by 3 bases and J by 7 bases, with 15 bases between. This CDR3 is 14 amino acids long. The CDR3 sequence: CASSFPGGQGGYTF. CDR3 DNA sequence: TGTGCCAGCAGTTTCCCCGGGGGCCAAGGTGGCTACACCTTC.

This sequence joins TRBV28 and TRBJ2-2; 7 positions agree with TRBD1. The CDR3 is made up of 15 amino acids. Trimming took 2 bases from V and 3 from J; bases not matched to a gene: 3. Germline CDR1 is MDHEN and CDR2 is SYDVKM. The CDR3 coding sequence is TGTGCCAGCAGTTTAAGGGGGCCGTACACCGGGGAGCTGTTTTTT. As protein: CASSLRGPYTGELFF.

This clone appeared once. The chain links TRBV27 to TRBJ2-1; TRBD2 aligns across 9 bases. The germline gives CDR1 MNHEY, CDR2 SMNVEV (reference sequence). CDR3 length: 15 amino acids. V shed 6 bases, J shed 1 base, and the junction held 4 bases outside the gene matches. CDR3 loop: CASRREGLSYNEQFF. As DNA, the CDR3 is TGTGCCAGCAGGCGGGAGGGCCTTTCCTACAATGAGCAGTTCTTC.